The present T cell receptor (beta chain) was sequenced within a study of CD8 T cells in Susac syndrome. The T cells that were sequenced for TCR beta were CD8+ and CD4+ cells from blood. Patients with Susac syndrome fulfilled recently defined diagnostic criteria for definite or probable disease. With random hexamers, 0.5 to 1 ug RNA was reverse transcribed. An immunoSEQ multiplex PCR generated amplified TCR beta CDR3 products spanning 54 Vbeta and 13 Jbeta. Each CDR3 protein gets one entry after TCRdb re-called the immunoSEQ multiplex PCR reads with MiXCR. The top ten clones hold about 0.15% of a sample with under 150,000 distinct CDR3 sequences, more than 85% of them seen once. The CDR3 loop spans 12 amino acids. Germline CDR1 reads DFQATT; CDR2 reads SNEGSKA (reference sequence). Trimming removed 7 bases from V and 8 bases from J; junction bases left unmatched: 10. Details on this clonotype: Antigen specificity is unknown.

General observations from the study: In Susac syndrome, the CD4+ T cell repertoires did not show clonal expansion.

The clonotype comes from a human donor with Susac syndrome. This sequence joins TRBV20-1 and TRBJ1-2, with TRBD1 identical over 7 bases. The sequenced material came from CD4+ T cells from PBMCs. In DNA, the CDR3 is TGCAGTGGGGTGGACAGGCTCTACGGCTACACCTTC. Translated: CSGVDRLYGYTF.